A single sample is the source of the 32 T cell receptor beta chains below, sequenced in a study of long-term antiretroviral therapy in people with HIV. At survey level, the immunoSEQ assay was run in its v3.0 version. Sequenced by immunoSEQ multiplex PCR; TCRdb stores in-frame clones only, minus some. The profile shows over 20,000 clones, around 81% of them singletons. The sequences come from unsorted PBMCs, collected 1.6 years after starting antiretroviral therapy. All receptors derive from a middle-aged man with HIV.

The CDR3 region has the DNA TGTGCCAGCAGCTTAGGGGGGGGCGTTTACGAGCAGTACTTC. Its protein product is CASSLGGGVYEQYF. V is TRBV7-6 and J is TRBJ2-7, with D possibly matching TRBD2 (7 bases). The germline V gene encodes CDR1 SGHVS and CDR2 FNYEAQ. The CDR3 is made up of 14 amino acids. Trimming removed 1 base at V and 4 bases at J, with 11 bases between.

This chain uses TRBV7-9 with TRBJ2-3, with 7 bases identical to TRBD2. The CDR3 extends over 14 amino acids. With 6 bases clipped from V and 1 base from J, the junction kept 4 bases outside the gene matches. Germline V lookup: CDR1 SEHNR, CDR2 FQNEAQ (reference sequence). Here the CDR3 DNA reads TGTGCCAGCAGTCCGGGGAGGGGCACAGATACGCAGTATTTT. It is translated as CASSPGRGTDTQYF.

V usage is TRBV9 and J usage is TRBJ2-1, with D possibly matching TRBD2 (6 bases). V lost 0 bases and J 5 bases, leaving 18 bases between the germline ends. The CDR3 loop spans 17 amino acids. Germline-derived CDR1 and CDR2 are SGDLS and YYNGEE. The CDR3 bases are TGTGCCAGCAGCGTAGCTGGAGGAGGGAGTACCAACAATGAGCAGTTCTTC. It is translated as CASSVAGGGSTNNEQFF.

The chain carries TRBV7-6 and TRBJ2-1; 7 positions agree with TRBD1. The germline V gene has CDR1 SGHVS and CDR2 FNYEAQ. With V trimmed by 4 bases and J by 6 bases, 18 bases remained unmatched. The CDR3 spans 18 residues. The DNA for the CDR3 is TGTGCCAGCAGCTCCCTAGCCCTGACAGGGTCTCCTTTCAATGAGCAGTTCTTC. Translating it yields CASSSLALTGSPFNEQFF.

V gene TRBV6-1 combines with J gene TRBJ2-1; perhaps TRBD2 as D (5 bases). The germline V gene has CDR1 MNHNS and CDR2 SASEGT. Deletions cut 1 base from V and 4 bases from J, with 11 bases between. The CDR3 is 15 amino acids. This CDR3 reads CASSEEADKYNEQFF. In DNA form, the CDR3 reads TGTGCCAGCAGTGAAGAAGCGGATAAGTACAATGAGCAGTTCTTC.

The table lists this clone with a count of one. V gene TRBV19 combines with J gene TRBJ2-2; tentatively, D is TRBD1 (6 bases). V gave up 3 bases and J gave up 4 bases, with 12 bases separating them. The length of the CDR3 is 15 residues. Germline V gives CDR1 LNHDA, CDR2 SQIVND (reference sequence). CDR3 coding DNA: TGTGCCAGTAGTATGTTGGGGGCCGCCACCGGGGAGCTGTTTTTT. Translated: CASSMLGAATGELFF.

The chain employs TRBV5-1 and TRBJ2-7, with D tentatively TRBD1 or TRBD2 (5 bases each). Trimming removed 4 bases at V and 2 bases at J, with 13 bases between. The CDR3 spans 14 residues. CDR1 is SGHRS, CDR2 YFSETQ, per germline. The CDR3, as DNA: TGCGCCAGCAGCCCGGACTTGGGGGCCTACGAGCAGTACTTC. Protein sequence: CASSPDLGAYEQYF.

This chain uses TRBV7-8 with TRBJ1-1; a possible D gene is TRBD1 (6 bases). V was shortened by 1 base and J by 5 bases, with 11 bases between the two germline ends. Per the germline V gene, CDR1 is SGHVS and CDR2 is FQNEAQ. The CDR3 is made up of 14 amino acids. DNA of the CDR3: TGTGCCAGCAGCTTAGAGGGGGGTAGGACTGAAGCTTTCTTT. Protein product: CASSLEGGRTEAFF.

V gene TRBV5-8 combines with J gene TRBJ1-5; 7 bases agree with TRBD1. V shed 5 bases, J shed 4 bases, and the junction held 3 bases outside the gene matches. The germline V gene encodes CDR1 SGHTS and CDR2 YDEGEE. The CDR3 is 13 amino acids. CDR3 in DNA: TGTGCCAGCAGTTCAGGGGGAAATCAGCCCCAGCATTTT. Protein: CASSSGGNQPQHF. The full variable domain, completed using reference TRBV5-8 and TRBJ1-5, is EAGVTQSPTHLIKTRGQQATLRCSPISGHTSVYWYQQALGLGLQFLLWYDEGEERNRGNFPPRFSGRQFPNYSSELNVNALELEDSALYLCASSSGGNQPQHFGDGTRLSIL.

V gene TRBV30 combines with J gene TRBJ1-1; D is perhaps TRBD1 (5 bases). The length of the CDR3 is 14 residues. V lost 2 bases and J 5 bases, leaving 15 bases between the germline ends. Germline V lookup: CDR1 GTSNPN, CDR2 SVGIG (reference sequence). The DNA for the CDR3 is TGTGCCTGGAGTATGGGACTCTCGCGAACTGAAGCTTTCTTT. Its protein is CAWSMGLSRTEAFF. Full variable domain (remainder filled in from reference TRBV30 and TRBJ1-1): SQTIHQWPATLVQPVGSPLSLECTVEGTSNPNLYWYRQAAGRGLQLLFYSVGIGQISSEVPQNLSASRPQDRQFILSSKKLLLSDSGFYLCAWSMGLSRTEAFFGQGTRLTVV.

V is TRBV29-1 and J is TRBJ1-1, with TRBD1 as a possible D gene (5 bases). CDR3 length: 13 residues. Germline V gives CDR1 SQVTM, CDR2 ANQGSEA. V lost 5 bases to trimming and J lost 5 bases, with 15 bases between them. CDR3: CSVKRGELTEAFF. As DNA, the CDR3 is TGCAGCGTTAAAAGGGGTGAATTGACTGAAGCTTTCTTT.

There are a few counts of this clone. The chain has TRBV5-1 and TRBJ1-1; D is perhaps TRBD1 (5 bases). CDR1 is SGHRS and CDR2 is YFSETQ in the germline V gene. CDR3 length equals 14 residues. V lost 4 bases to trimming and J lost 0 bases, with 10 bases between them. CDR3 region: CASSVGVVNTEAFF. In DNA form, the CDR3 reads TGCGCCAGCAGCGTAGGGGTCGTGAACACTGAAGCTTTCTTT.

The chain joins TRBV9 to TRBJ1-2, with D unresolved. Trimming stripped 0 bases from V and 7 bases from J, with 16 bases between. The CDR3 has 15 residues. Germline V gene lookup returns CDR1 SGDLS and CDR2 YYNGEE. CDR3 in amino acids: CASSVENPGVGGYTF. In nucleotides, the CDR3 is TGTGCCAGCAGCGTAGAGAATCCCGGGGTTGGTGGCTACACCTTC. Looking up the rest from reference TRBV9 and TRBJ1-2 gives the full variable domain: DSGVTQTPKHLITATGQRVTLRCSPRSGDLSVYWYQQSLDQGLQFLIQYYNGEERAKGNILERFSAQQFPDLHSELNLSSLELGDSALYFCASSVENPGVGGYTFGSGTRLTVV.

V and J are TRBV7-3 and TRBJ1-2; D is possibly TRBD1 (5 bases). Germline V lookup: CDR1 SGHTA, CDR2 FQGTGA. The CDR3 has 16 amino acids. V dropped 5 bases and J dropped 3 bases, with 19 bases sitting between them. CDR3 residues: CASSPGIGAADYGYTF. The CDR3 DNA sequence: TGTGCCAGCAGCCCAGGGATCGGGGCGGCGGACTATGGCTACACCTTC.

V and J are TRBV15 and TRBJ1-1, with D perhaps TRBD1 (5 bases). CDR1 and CDR2 from the germline V gene are LNHNV and YYDKDF (reference sequence). Between the trimmed V and J ends, which lost 3 bases and 3 bases, there was a span of 8 bases. This CDR3 region has 13 residues. CDR3 region: CATSRGGDTEAFF. CDR3 coding DNA: TGTGCCACCAGCAGGGGGGGTGACACTGAAGCTTTCTTT.

As regards this clone: This specimen includes other DNA sequences encoding the same CDR3. The genes are TRBV7-9 and TRBJ1-2; D perhaps matches TRBD1 (5 bases). Germline loops: CDR1 SEHNR, CDR2 FQNEAQ (reference sequence). This CDR3 spans 14 amino acids. V lost 5 bases, J lost 3 bases, and 13 bases lay in between. CDR3 amino acids: CASSQGQGDYGYTF. In DNA, the CDR3 is TGTGCCAGCAGCCAAGGCCAGGGAGACTATGGCTACACCTTC. Full variable domain (outside the CDR3, taken from reference TRBV7-9 and TRBJ1-2): DTGVSQNPRHKITKRGQNVTFRCDPISEHNRLYWYRQTLGQGPEFLTYFQNEAQLEKSRLLSDRFSAERPKGSFSTLEIQRTEQGDSAMYLCASSQGQGDYGYTFGSGTRLTVV.

The rearrangement links TRBV7-9 to TRBJ2-7; tentatively, D is TRBD2 (7 bases). Trimming removed 5 bases from V and 2 bases from J, with 13 bases in between. Germline V lookup: CDR1 SEHNR, CDR2 FQNEAQ (reference sequence). This CDR3 spans 14 amino acids. The CDR3 reads CASSPREGAYEQYF. The CDR3 DNA reads as TGTGCCAGCAGCCCGAGGGAGGGGGCCTACGAGCAGTACTTC.

The J gene is TRBJ1-2, the V gene TRBV30; D might be TRBD1 (5 bases). The CDR3 covers 13 residues. CDR1 and CDR2 (germline): GTSNPN, SVGIG (reference sequence). The germline V and J ends were trimmed by 8 bases and 5 bases, with 18 bases remaining between them. CDR3 in DNA: TGTGCCCATGGAGGGACTCAGACTTATGGCTACACCTTC. Translation gives CAHGGTQTYGYTF. The complete variable domain, with remaining parts taken from reference TRBV30 and TRBJ1-2, reads SQTIHQWPATLVQPVGSPLSLECTVEGTSNPNLYWYRQAAGRGLQLLFYSVGIGQISSEVPQNLSASRPQDRQFILSSKKLLLSDSGFYLCAHGGTQTYGYTFGSGTRLTVV.

This chain joins TRBV29-1 and TRBJ2-7; the match to TRBD1 covers 8 bases. V lost 4 bases and J lost 5; bases outside the gene matches: 7. In germline, CDR1 is SQVTM, CDR2 ANQGSEA. This CDR3 is built from 13 residues. The CDR3 loop reads CSVGQGATDEQYF. DNA for the CDR3: TGCAGCGTTGGGCAGGGGGCCACGGACGAGCAGTACTTC.

For the CDR3, the DNA is TGTGCCAGCAGCTCGTCCCCAGGGGGTGAACTCTATGGCTACACCTTC. This encodes CASSSSPGGELYGYTF. This chain connects TRBV5-5 to TRBJ1-2; 7 nucleotides align to TRBD1. Germline V lookup: CDR1 SGHKS, CDR2 YYEKEE (reference sequence). The CDR3 contains 16 residues. With V trimmed by 3 bases and J by 4 bases, 12 bases remained unmatched.

The DNA of the CDR3 is TGTGCCAGCGCGCCGGGACAGGGTTTCAATGAGCAGTTCTTC. Encoded protein: CASAPGQGFNEQFF. V gene TRBV27 combines with J gene TRBJ2-1; 9 bases are a match to TRBD1. J was trimmed by 6 bases and V by 8 bases; bases with no gene match: 8. CDR3 size: 14 residues. Germline V gene sequence: CDR1 MNHEY, CDR2 SMNVEV (reference sequence).

The V gene is TRBV7-6, the J gene TRBJ2-3; 16 nucleotides match TRBD2. V lost 3 bases and J lost 9; bases outside the gene matches: 3. Looked up from germline, CDR1 is SGHVS and CDR2 is FNYEAQ. The CDR3 length is 15 residues. The CDR3 protein is CASSLGLAGGPTQYF. CDR3 coding DNA: TGTGCCAGCAGCTTGGGACTAGCGGGAGGGCCGACGCAGTATTTT.

V usage is TRBV6-5 and J usage is TRBJ2-1; 9 bases fit TRBD2. CDR1 is MNHEY, CDR2 SVGAGI, per germline. The CDR3 is 15 amino acids. V was pared by 0 bases and J by 3 bases, with 0 bases of the junction left unmatched. The CDR3 region has the DNA TGTGCCAGCAGTTACTCAGCGGGGGGCTACAATGAGCAGTTCTTC. Encoded protein: CASSYSAGGYNEQFF.

The chain couples TRBV2 to TRBJ2-1; 9 bases are shared with TRBD2. The CDR3 contains 14 residues. Germline-derived CDR1 and CDR2 are SNHLY and FYNNEI. Unmatched junction bases numbered 0, after V lost 0 bases and J lost 6 bases. This chain's CDR3 is CASSEARGGNEQFF. The CDR3 nucleotides read TGTGCCAGCAGTGAAGCGCGGGGGGGCAATGAGCAGTTCTTC. The entire variable domain, with the rest obtained from reference TRBV2 and TRBJ2-1, is as follows: EPEVTQTPSHQVTQMGQEVILRCVPISNHLYFYWYRQILGQKVEFLVSFYNNEISEKSEIFDDQFSVERPDGSNFTLKIRSTKLEDSAMYFCASSEARGGNEQFFGPGTRLTVL.

This sequence joins TRBV5-5 and TRBJ1-1; D unresolved. Germline V lookup: CDR1 SGHKS, CDR2 YYEKEE (reference sequence). Between the trimmed V and J ends, which lost 2 bases and 0 bases, there was a span of 8 bases. The CDR3 spans 14 residues. CDR3 amino acids: CASSFDWVNTEAFF. The CDR3 DNA reads TGTGCCAGCAGCTTTGACTGGGTGAACACTGAAGCTTTCTTT.

This clone is a singleton in its sample. The J gene is TRBJ2-6, the V gene TRBV6-1; 9 positions match TRBD1. The CDR3 has 15 amino acids. CDR1 and CDR2 (germline): MNHNS, SASEGT. Trimming removed 6 bases from V and 5 bases from J; junction bases left unmatched: 5. CDR3 nucleotides: TGTGCCAGCAGGGGCGGACAGGGGCGGGCCAACGTCCTGACTTTC. It translates to CASRGGQGRANVLTF.

This rearrangement joins TRBV13 to TRBJ1-3, with D unclear. The CDR3 consists of 16 residues. CDR1 and CDR2 from the germline V gene are PRHDT and FYEKMQ (reference sequence). V shed 0 bases and J shed 0 bases, with 9 bases lying between them. CDR3: CASSLGTKSSGNTIYF. CDR3 coding DNA: TGTGCCAGCAGCTTAGGAACTAAGAGCTCTGGAAACACCATATATTTT.

The chain links TRBV15 to TRBJ2-3; the match to TRBD1 covers 12 bases. V shed 0 bases, J shed 2 bases, and the junction held 9 bases outside the gene matches. Per germline, CDR1 LNHNV and CDR2 YYDKDF (reference sequence). CDR3 length: 19 residues. CDR3 coding DNA: TGTGCCACCAGCAGAGATATTCCTCGGGACAGGGGGCCCACAGATACGCAGTATTTT. It translates to CATSRDIPRDRGPTDTQYF.

The rearrangement links TRBV2 to TRBJ2-5; perhaps TRBD1 as D (7 bases). CDR3 length: 15 amino acids. Trimming removed 3 bases at V and 5 bases at J, with 16 bases between. CDR1 is SNHLY and CDR2 is FYNNEI in the germline V gene. For the CDR3, the DNA is TGTGCCAGCAGTGAGGAGGGGGCTGGGGCCGAGACCCAGTACTTC. It encodes CASSEEGAGAETQYF.

This chain joins TRBV6-6 and TRBJ1-5; unclear D gene. CDR1 is MNHNY and CDR2 is SVGAGI in the germline V gene (reference sequence). The CDR3 has 14 residues. Trimming shortened V by 4 bases and J by 2 bases, and 9 bases separated the two germline ends. The CDR3 bases are TGTGCCAGCAGTTCTCGGGGAGGCAATCAGCCCCAGCATTTT. Translating gives CASSSRGGNQPQHF.

This clone was counted a few times. The chain recombines TRBV10-2 with TRBJ1-5, with D perhaps TRBD1 (5 bases). The CDR3 length is 13 residues. The V and J ends lost 8 bases and 3 bases respectively, with 11 bases between them. Germline V gene lookup returns CDR1 WSHSY and CDR2 SAAADI. CDR3 nucleotides: TGCGCCAGCTCAACGGGACTCAATCAGCCCCAGCATTTT. Protein product: CASSTGLNQPQHF.

This clone has a handful of counts. This chain uses TRBV11-2 with TRBJ2-7; D not resolved. Germline CDR1 reads SGHAT; CDR2 reads FQNNGV. The length of the CDR3 is 12 residues. Deletions cut 3 bases from V and 5 bases from J, with 8 bases between. CDR3 DNA: TGTGCCAGCAGCTTGTTGCCTGACGAGCAGTACTTC. Its translation is CASSLLPDEQYF.